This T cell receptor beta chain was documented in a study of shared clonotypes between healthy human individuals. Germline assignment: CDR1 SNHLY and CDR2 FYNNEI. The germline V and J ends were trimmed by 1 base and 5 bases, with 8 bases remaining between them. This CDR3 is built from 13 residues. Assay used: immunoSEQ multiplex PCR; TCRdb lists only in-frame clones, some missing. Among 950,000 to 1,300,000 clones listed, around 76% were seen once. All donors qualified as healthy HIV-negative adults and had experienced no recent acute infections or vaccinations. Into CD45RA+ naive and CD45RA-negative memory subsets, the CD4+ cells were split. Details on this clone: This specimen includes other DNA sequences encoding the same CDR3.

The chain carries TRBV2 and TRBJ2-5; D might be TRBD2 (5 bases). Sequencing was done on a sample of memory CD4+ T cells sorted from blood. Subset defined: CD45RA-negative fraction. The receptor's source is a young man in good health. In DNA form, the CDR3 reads TGTGCCAGCAGTGAAGAGCGGCGGGAGACCCAGTACTTC. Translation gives CASSEERRETQYF. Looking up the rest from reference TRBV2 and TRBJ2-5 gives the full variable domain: EPEVTQTPSHQVTQMGQEVILRCVPISNHLYFYWYRQILGQKVEFLVSFYNNEISEKSEIFDDQFSVERPDGSNFTLKIRSTKLEDSAMYFCASSEERRETQYFGPGTRLLVL.